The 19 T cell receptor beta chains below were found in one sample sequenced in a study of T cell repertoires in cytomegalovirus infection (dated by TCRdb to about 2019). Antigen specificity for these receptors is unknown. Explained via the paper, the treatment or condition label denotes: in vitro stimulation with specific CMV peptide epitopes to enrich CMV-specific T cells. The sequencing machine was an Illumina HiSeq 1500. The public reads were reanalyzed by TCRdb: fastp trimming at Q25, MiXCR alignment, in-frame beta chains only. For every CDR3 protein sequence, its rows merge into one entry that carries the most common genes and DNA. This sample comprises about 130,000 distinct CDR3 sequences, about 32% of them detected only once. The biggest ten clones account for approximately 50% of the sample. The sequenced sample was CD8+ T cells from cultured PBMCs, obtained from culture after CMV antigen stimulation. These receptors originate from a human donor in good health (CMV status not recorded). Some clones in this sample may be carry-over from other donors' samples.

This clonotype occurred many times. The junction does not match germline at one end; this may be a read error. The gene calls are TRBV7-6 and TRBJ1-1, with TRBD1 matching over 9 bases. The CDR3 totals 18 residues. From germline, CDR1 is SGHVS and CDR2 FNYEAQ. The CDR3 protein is CASSVTDPLQGANSEAFF. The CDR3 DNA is TGTGCCAGCAGCGTTACCGACCCGTTACAGGGGGCGAACTCTGAAGCTTTCTTT.

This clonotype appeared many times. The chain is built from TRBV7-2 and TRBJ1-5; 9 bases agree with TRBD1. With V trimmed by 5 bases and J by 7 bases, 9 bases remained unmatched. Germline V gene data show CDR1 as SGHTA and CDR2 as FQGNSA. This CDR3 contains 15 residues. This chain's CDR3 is CASSEGTGSLQPQHF. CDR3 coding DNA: TGTGCCAGCAGCGAAGGGACAGGGAGCCTCCAGCCCCAGCATTTT.

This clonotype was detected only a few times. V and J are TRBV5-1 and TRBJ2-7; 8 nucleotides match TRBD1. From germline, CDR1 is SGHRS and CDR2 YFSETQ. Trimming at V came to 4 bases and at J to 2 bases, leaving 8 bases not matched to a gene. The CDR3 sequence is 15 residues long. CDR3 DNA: TGCGCCAGCAGCCCCTCAGGGGGCGAAACCTACGAGCAGTACTTC. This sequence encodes CASSPSGGETYEQYF. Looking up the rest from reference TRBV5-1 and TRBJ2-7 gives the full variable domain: KAGVTQTPRYLIKTRGQQVTLSCSPISGHRSVSWYQQTPGQGLQFLFEYFSETQRNKGNFPGRFSGRQFSNSRSEMNVSTLELGDSALYLCASSPSGGETYEQYFGPGTRLTVT.

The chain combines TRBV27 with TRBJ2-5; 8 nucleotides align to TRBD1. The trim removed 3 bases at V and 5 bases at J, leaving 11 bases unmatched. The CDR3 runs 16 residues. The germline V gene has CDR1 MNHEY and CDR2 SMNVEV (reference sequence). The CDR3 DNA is TGTGCCAGCAGTTTGGGCCAGGGGGCCTCCCGGGAGACCCAGTACTTC. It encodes CASSLGQGASRETQYF.

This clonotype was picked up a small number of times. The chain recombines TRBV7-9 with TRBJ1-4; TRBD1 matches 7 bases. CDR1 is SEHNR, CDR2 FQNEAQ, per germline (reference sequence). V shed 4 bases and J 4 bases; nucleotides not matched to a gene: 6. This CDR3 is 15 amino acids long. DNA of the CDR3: TGTGCCAGCAGCTCAGACACAGGGGTTAATGAAAAACTGTTTTTT. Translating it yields CASSSDTGVNEKLFF.

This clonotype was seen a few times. The CDR3: CASSLGTPGIEQYF. In DNA form, the CDR3 reads TGTGCCAGCAGTTTAGGTACCCCCGGCATAGAGCAGTACTTC. The gene calls are TRBV12-3 or TRBV12-4 and TRBJ2-7; D remains unclear. Between the trimmed V and J ends, which lost 1 base and 7 bases, there was a span of 14 bases. The CDR3 runs 14 residues.

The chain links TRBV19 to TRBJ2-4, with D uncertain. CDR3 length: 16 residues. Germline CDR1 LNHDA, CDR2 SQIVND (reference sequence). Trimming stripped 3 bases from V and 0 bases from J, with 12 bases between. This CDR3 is CASSIWVSTAKNIQYF. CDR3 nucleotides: TGTGCCAGTAGTATCTGGGTGTCCACAGCCAAAAACATTCAGTACTTC.

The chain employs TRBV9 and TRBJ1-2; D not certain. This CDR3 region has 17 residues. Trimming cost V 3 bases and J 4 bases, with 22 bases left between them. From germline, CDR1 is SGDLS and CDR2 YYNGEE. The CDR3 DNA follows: TGTGCCAGCAGCGCCCCCTTAGACGTCAACCTGGGCTATGGCTACACCTTC. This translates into CASSAPLDVNLGYGYTF.

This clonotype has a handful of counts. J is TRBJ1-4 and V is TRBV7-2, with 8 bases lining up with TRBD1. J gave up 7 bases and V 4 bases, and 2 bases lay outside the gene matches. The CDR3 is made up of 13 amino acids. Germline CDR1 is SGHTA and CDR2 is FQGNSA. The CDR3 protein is CASSSTGGEKLFF. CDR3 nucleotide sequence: TGTGCCAGCAGCTCTACAGGGGGTGAAAAACTGTTTTTT.

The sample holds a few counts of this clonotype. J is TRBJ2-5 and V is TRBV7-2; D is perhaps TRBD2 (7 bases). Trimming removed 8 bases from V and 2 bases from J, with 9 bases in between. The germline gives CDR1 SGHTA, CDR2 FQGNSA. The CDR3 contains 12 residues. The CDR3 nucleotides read TGTGCCAGCGGGGGGGCACAAGAGACCCAGTACTTC. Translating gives CASGGAQETQYF.

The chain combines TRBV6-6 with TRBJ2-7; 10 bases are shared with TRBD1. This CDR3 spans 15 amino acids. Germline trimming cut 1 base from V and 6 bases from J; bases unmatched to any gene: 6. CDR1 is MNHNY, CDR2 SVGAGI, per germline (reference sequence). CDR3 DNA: TGTGCCAGCAGTTACTTACGGGACAGGGGCATCGAGCAGTACTTC. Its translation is CASSYLRDRGIEQYF.

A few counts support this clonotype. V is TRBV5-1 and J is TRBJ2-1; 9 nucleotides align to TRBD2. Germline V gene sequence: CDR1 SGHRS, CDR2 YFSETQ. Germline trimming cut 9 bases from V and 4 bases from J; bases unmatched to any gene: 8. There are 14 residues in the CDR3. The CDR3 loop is CATTSSGGYNEQFF. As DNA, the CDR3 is TGCGCCACCACAAGCAGCGGGGGGTACAATGAGCAGTTCTTC. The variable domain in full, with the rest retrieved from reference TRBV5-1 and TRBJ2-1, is KAGVTQTPRYLIKTRGQQVTLSCSPISGHRSVSWYQQTPGQGLQFLFEYFSETQRNKGNFPGRFSGRQFSNSRSEMNVSTLELGDSALYLCATTSSGGYNEQFFGPGTRLTVL.

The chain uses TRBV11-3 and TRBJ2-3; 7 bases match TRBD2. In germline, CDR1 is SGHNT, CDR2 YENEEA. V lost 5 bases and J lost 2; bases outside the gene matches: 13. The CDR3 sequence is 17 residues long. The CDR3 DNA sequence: TGTGCCAGCAGCCCGGTATTTTGGGGGGGATCCACAGATACGCAGTATTTT. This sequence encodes CASSPVFWGGSTDTQYF.

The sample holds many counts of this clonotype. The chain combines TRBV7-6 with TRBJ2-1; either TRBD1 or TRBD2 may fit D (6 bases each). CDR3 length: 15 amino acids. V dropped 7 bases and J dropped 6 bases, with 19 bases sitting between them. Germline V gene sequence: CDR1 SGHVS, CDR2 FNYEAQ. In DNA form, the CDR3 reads TGTGCCAGCACCCCTGGTGGGGGGCCCCTCAATGAGCAGTTCTTC. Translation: CASTPGGGPLNEQFF. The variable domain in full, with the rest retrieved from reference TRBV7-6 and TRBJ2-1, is GAGVSQSPRYKVTKRGQDVALRCDPISGHVSLYWYRQALGQGPEFLTYFNYEAQQDKSGLPNDRFSAERPEGSISTLTIQRTEQRDSAMYRCASTPGGGPLNEQFFGPGTRLTVL.

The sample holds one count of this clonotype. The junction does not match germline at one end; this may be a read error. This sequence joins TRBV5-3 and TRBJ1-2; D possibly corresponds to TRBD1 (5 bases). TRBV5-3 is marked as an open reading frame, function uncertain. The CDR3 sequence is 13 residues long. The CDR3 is CASSLAGRNGYTF. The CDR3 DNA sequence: TGTGCCAGCAGCTTGGCAGGGCGCAATGGCTACACCTTC.

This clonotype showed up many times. The CDR3 sequence: CASSSQGDQPQHF. The CDR3 DNA sequence: TGTGCCAGCAGCTCCCAGGGGGATCAGCCCCAGCATTTT. This sequence joins TRBV7-2 and TRBJ1-5; 7 nucleotides match TRBD1. This CDR3 spans 13 amino acids. In germline, CDR1 is SGHTA, CDR2 FQGNSA. V lost 4 bases to trimming and J lost 5 bases; unmatched junction nucleotides: 2. The full variable domain, in which reference TRBV7-2 and TRBJ1-5 provide the parts outside the CDR3, is GAGVSQSPSNKVTEKGKDVELRCDPISGHTALYWYRQSLGQGLEFLIYFQGNSAPDKSGLPSDRFSAERTGGSVSTLTIQRTQQEDSAVYLCASSSQGDQPQHFGDGTRLSIL.

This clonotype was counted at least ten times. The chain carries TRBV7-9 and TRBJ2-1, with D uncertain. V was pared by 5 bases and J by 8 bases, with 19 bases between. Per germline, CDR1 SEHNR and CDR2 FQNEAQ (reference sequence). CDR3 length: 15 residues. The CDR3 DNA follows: TGTGCCAGCAGCCAAGGGATAACAGAGGTCCATGAGCAGTTCTTC. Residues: CASSQGITEVHEQFF.

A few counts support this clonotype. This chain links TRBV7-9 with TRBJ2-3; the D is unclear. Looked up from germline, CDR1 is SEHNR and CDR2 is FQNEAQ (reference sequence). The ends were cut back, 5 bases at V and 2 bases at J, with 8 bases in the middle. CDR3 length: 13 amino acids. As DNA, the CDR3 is TGTGCCAGCAGCCCCCAGACCACAGATACGCAGTATTTT. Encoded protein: CASSPQTTDTQYF.

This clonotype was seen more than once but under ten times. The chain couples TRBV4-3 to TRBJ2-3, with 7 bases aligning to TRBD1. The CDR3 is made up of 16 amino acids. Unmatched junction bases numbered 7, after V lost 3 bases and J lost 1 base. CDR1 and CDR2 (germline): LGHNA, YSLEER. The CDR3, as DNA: TGCGCCAGCAGCCAGGAGACAGGGCACGGCACAGATACGCAGTATTTT. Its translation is CASSQETGHGTDTQYF.